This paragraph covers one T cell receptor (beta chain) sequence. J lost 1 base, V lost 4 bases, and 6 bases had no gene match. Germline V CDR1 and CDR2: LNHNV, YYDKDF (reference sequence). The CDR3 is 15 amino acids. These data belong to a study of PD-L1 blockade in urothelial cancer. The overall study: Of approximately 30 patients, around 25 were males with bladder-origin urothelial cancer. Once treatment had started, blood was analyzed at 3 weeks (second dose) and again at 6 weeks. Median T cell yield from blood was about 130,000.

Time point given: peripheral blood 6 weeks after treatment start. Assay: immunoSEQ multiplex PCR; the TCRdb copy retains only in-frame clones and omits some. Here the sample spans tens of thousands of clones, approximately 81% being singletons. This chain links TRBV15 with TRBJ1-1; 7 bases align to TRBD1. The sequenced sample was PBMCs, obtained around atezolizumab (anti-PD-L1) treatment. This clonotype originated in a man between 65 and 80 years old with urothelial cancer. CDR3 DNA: TGTGCCACCAGCACTCGACAGGGACCGAACACTGAAGCTTTCTTT. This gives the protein CATSTRQGPNTEAFF.